This TCR beta chain emerged from a study of T-cell memory formation after mild COVID-19. General study findings and limits: There was no confirmation that second-wave clones peaking on day 37 were SARS-CoV-2 specific.

Germline assignment: CDR1 KGHSH and CDR2 LQKENI. The V gene lost 5 bases and the J gene lost 3 bases, with 11 bases spanning the gap. The CDR3 runs 13 residues. For this clonotype: Its antigen is still unknown.

MiXCR, applied by TCRdb to the 5' RACE reads, yields one record per CDR3 protein. In the table there are approximately 150,000 distinct CDR3 sequences, roughly 19% of which are singletons. Sequenced material: PBMCs or a T cell subset sorted from them (not recorded which). The clonotype comes from an adult woman who had mild COVID-19 (a few samples of this study predate the infection). Cell type and time point are not known. The chain joins TRBV18 to TRBJ2-7; no firm D call. CDR3 in amino acids: CASSTRANYEQYF. CDR3 DNA sequence: TGTGCCAGCTCAACAAGGGCTAACTACGAGCAGTACTTC.